These 23 T cell receptor beta chains were all obtained from the same sample, sequenced in a study of blood T cell repertoires in COVID-19. The protocol was immunoSEQ multiplex PCR, while the TCRdb copy is restricted to in-frame clones and leaves out a portion. This table holds about 350,000 clones, more than 70% found once. The sequenced sample was PBMCs or T cells enriched from blood (not recorded which). The receptors were gathered from a woman in her 30s who had been exposed to COVID-19.

This clone is a singleton in its sample. J is TRBJ1-6 and V is TRBV10-3; 10 nucleotides align to TRBD1. The CDR3 consists of 17 residues. Germline-derived CDR1 and CDR2 are ENHRY and SYGVKD. Trimming took 10 bases from V and 2 from J; bases not matched to a gene: 11. The CDR3 sequence is CATAPRTGGTYNSPLHF. Here the CDR3 DNA reads TGTGCCACAGCCCCACGGACAGGGGGAACCTATAATTCACCCCTCCACTTT.

The V gene is TRBV10-2, the J gene TRBJ2-3, with 7 bases matching TRBD2. Trimming at V came to 0 bases and at J to 10 bases, leaving 16 bases not matched to a gene. CDR3 size: 17 residues. CDR1 is WSHSY and CDR2 is SAAADI in the germline V gene. The CDR3 protein is CASSESVGTNFPLAQYF. CDR3 sequence (DNA): TGCGCCAGCAGTGAGTCGGTTGGGACTAACTTCCCCCTTGCGCAGTATTTT.

The V and J genes are TRBV15 and TRBJ1-2; D is possibly TRBD1 (5 bases). CDR1 LNHNV and CDR2 YYDKDF come from the germline V gene (reference sequence). The CDR3 totals 13 residues. V lost 4 bases, J lost 8 bases, and 14 bases lay in between. CDR3 DNA sequence: TGTGCCACCAGCACTTCCGCCGGGGGGGGCTACACCTTC. It translates to CATSTSAGGGYTF.

The V call is TRBV6-1, the J call TRBJ1-5; D is unresolved. CDR1 and CDR2 (germline): MNHNS, SASEGT. Trimming took 2 bases from V and 2 from J, leaving 10 bases between them. The CDR3 runs 15 residues. The chain's CDR3 is CASSEFWRGNQPQHF. The CDR3 coding sequence is TGTGCCAGCAGTGAATTTTGGCGGGGCAATCAGCCCCAGCATTTT.

V gene TRBV24-1 combines with J gene TRBJ2-2; D uncertain. V was clipped by 7 bases and J by 1 base, with 6 bases between them. The CDR3 length is 13 residues. Germline V gene lookup returns CDR1 KGHDR and CDR2 SFDVKD. Written as DNA, the CDR3 is TGTGCCACCAGGTCAGAGAACACCGGGGAGCTGTTTTTT. Translating gives CATRSENTGELFF.

The CDR3 DNA is TGTGCCAGCGACAGGGGACCCTACGAGCAGTACTTC. It specifies CASDRGPYEQYF. The chain has TRBV7-9 and TRBJ2-7; 8 bases fit TRBD1. The germline gives CDR1 SEHNR, CDR2 FQNEAQ (reference sequence). The CDR3 has 12 amino acids. J lost 2 bases, V lost 8 bases, and 2 bases had no gene match.

In this sample, this clone turned up once. The CDR3 nucleotides read TGTGCCAGCACCCAAGGGGGCTCTGGGGCCAACGTCCTGACTTTC. Amino acid sequence: CASTQGGSGANVLTF. The chain joins TRBV28 to TRBJ2-6; a possible D gene is TRBD1 (6 bases). Looked up from germline, CDR1 is MDHEN and CDR2 is SYDVKM. V shed 7 bases and J shed 0 bases, with 10 bases lying between them. The CDR3 has 15 amino acids. Drawing the rest from reference TRBV28 and TRBJ2-6, the complete variable domain is DVKVTQSSRYLVKRTGEKVFLECVQDMDHENMFWYRQDPGLGLRLIYFSYDVKMKEKGDIPEGYSVSREKKERFSLILESASTNQTSMYLCASTQGGSGANVLTFGAGSRLTVL.

The genes are TRBV11-1 and TRBJ1-6; 10 bases fit TRBD1. In germline, CDR1 is SGHAT, CDR2 FQDESV (reference sequence). Trimming took 4 bases from V and 10 from J; bases not matched to a gene: 10. The CDR3 is 16 amino acids. CDR3 nucleotides: TGTGCCAGCAGCTCCCGGGACAGGGGCTTGTGGTCACCCCTCCACTTT. Its translation is CASSSRDRGLWSPLHF.

The V and J genes are TRBV27 and TRBJ2-7, with TRBD1 matching 7 bases. Per the germline V gene, CDR1 is MNHEY and CDR2 is SMNVEV (reference sequence). The CDR3 loop spans 14 amino acids. J was trimmed by 3 bases and V by 6 bases; bases with no gene match: 8. This CDR3 reads CASSTSRDSYEQYF. The CDR3 coding sequence is TGTGCCAGCAGCACTTCCCGGGACAGCTACGAGCAGTACTTC.

The V and J genes are TRBV7-5 and TRBJ1-1. TRBV7-5 is a recognized pseudogene. This CDR3 comprises 15 residues. The CDR3 sequence: CARNLHNYMNTEAFF. Written as DNA, the CDR3 is TGTGCCAGAAACCTACATAACTATATGAACACTGAAGCTTTCTTT.

This sequence joins TRBV7-9 and TRBJ2-2; possible D gene TRBD1, 6 bases. V dropped 5 bases and J dropped 0 bases, with 16 bases sitting between them. Germline-derived CDR1 and CDR2 are SEHNR and FQNEAQ (reference sequence). This CDR3 is 17 amino acids long. The CDR3 DNA sequence: TGTGCCAGCAGCCCGCCCTCGGGGACAACGAACACCGGGGAGCTGTTTTTT. Its translation: CASSPPSGTTNTGELFF.

The chain recombines TRBV5-1 with TRBJ2-7, with 7 bases fitting TRBD1. The CDR3 runs 17 residues. J gave up 9 bases and V 0 bases, and 18 bases lay outside the gene matches. Germline V gene lookup returns CDR1 SGHRS and CDR2 YFSETQ. CDR3: CASSLEEGTAQPDGQYF. The CDR3 DNA follows: TGCGCCAGCAGCTTGGAAGAAGGGACAGCCCAGCCGGATGGGCAGTACTTC.

This chain links TRBV28 with TRBJ1-2; the D gene is possibly TRBD1 (6 bases). The germline CDR1 and CDR2 sequences are MDHEN and SYDVKM. The CDR3 has 15 residues. Trimming took off 4 bases at V and 6 bases at J, with 18 bases between the two ends. CDR3 amino acids: CASSSRQGGIDGYTF. CDR3 in DNA: TGTGCCAGCAGTTCACGCCAAGGGGGTATCGATGGCTACACCTTC.

The rearrangement joins TRBV11-2 to TRBJ2-6, with D perhaps matching TRBD1 (5 bases). CDR1 and CDR2 from the germline V gene are SGHAT and FQNNGV. V shed 1 base and J shed 0 bases, with 7 bases lying between them. The CDR3 consists of 16 residues. This CDR3 is CASSLGRGSGANVLTF. CDR3 nucleotide sequence: TGTGCCAGCAGCTTAGGTAGGGGCTCTGGGGCCAACGTCCTGACTTTC. The whole variable domain, remainder taken from reference TRBV11-2 and TRBJ2-6, is EAGVAQSPRYKIIEKRQSVAFWCNPISGHATLYWYQQILGQGPKLLIQFQNNGVVDDSQLPKDRFSAERLKGVDSTLKIQPAKLEDSAVYLCASSLGRGSGANVLTFGAGSRLTVL.

The genes are TRBV30 and TRBJ1-2; 8 bases are a match to TRBD1. This CDR3 region has 12 residues. V trimming: 7 bases; J trimming: 3 bases; junction bases outside the gene matches: 4. CDR1 GTSNPN and CDR2 SVGIG come from the germline V gene (reference sequence). CDR3 in amino acids: CALDRVDYGYTF. The CDR3 region has the DNA TGTGCCTTGGACAGGGTTGACTATGGCTACACCTTC.

DNA of the CDR3: TGTGCCAGCAGTGGACAGGGGGGCACTGAAGCTTTCTTT. This gives the protein CASSGQGGTEAFF. The chain has TRBV12-3 or TRBV12-4 and TRBJ1-1, with 10 positions matching TRBD1. This CDR3 comprises 13 residues. V trimming: 5 bases; J trimming: 4 bases; junction bases outside the gene matches: 1.

The rearrangement links TRBV3-1 (or the pseudogene TRBV3-2) to TRBJ1-1; D call uncertain. The CDR3 is 15 amino acids. The germline V gene has CDR1 LGHDT and CDR2 YNNKEL (reference sequence). Trimming shortened V by 0 bases and J by 2 bases, and 10 bases separated the two germline ends. The CDR3 reads CASSQDLGRNTEAFF. CDR3 coding DNA: TGTGCCAGCAGCCAAGATCTAGGCAGAAACACTGAAGCTTTCTTT.

Only a few counts were recorded for this clone. The chain couples TRBV7-3 to TRBJ2-3; unclear D gene. CDR1 and CDR2 from the germline V gene are SGHTA and FQGTGA. V dropped 1 base and J dropped 6 bases, with 8 bases sitting between them. The CDR3 consists of 13 residues. The CDR3 protein is CASSLNSGDTQYF. The CDR3 DNA reads as TGTGCCAGCAGCTTAAACTCAGGCGATACGCAGTATTTT. The full variable domain, rest sourced from reference TRBV7-3 and TRBJ2-3, is GAGVSQTPSNKVTEKGKYVELRCDPISGHTALYWYRQSLGQGPEFLIYFQGTGAADDSGLPNDRFFAVRPEGSVSTLKIQRTERGDSAVYLCASSLNSGDTQYFGPGTRLTVL.

The gene calls are TRBV3-1 (or the pseudogene TRBV3-2) and TRBJ1-5; possible D gene TRBD1, 6 bases. Per the germline V gene, CDR1 is LGHDT and CDR2 is YNNKEL (reference sequence). This CDR3 is built from 15 residues. V was clipped by 1 base and J by 7 bases, with 14 bases between them. The CDR3 is CASSQGGGPGQPQHF. In nucleotides, the CDR3 is TGTGCCAGCAGCCAAGGGGGGGGGCCGGGACAGCCCCAGCATTTT.

The rearrangement joins TRBV2 to TRBJ1-1; D might be TRBD1 (5 bases). This CDR3 is built from 13 residues. V gave up 6 bases and J gave up 4 bases, with 12 bases separating them. Germline assignment: CDR1 SNHLY and CDR2 FYNNEI. The CDR3 DNA reads TGTGCCAGCAGCCAGGGATGGTTCACTGAAGCTTTCTTT. It translates to CASSQGWFTEAFF.

This clone was observed a few times. CDR3 bases: TGTGCCAGCAGCCCCCCGGGACAGGTGAATTCACCCCTCCACTTT. It encodes CASSPPGQVNSPLHF. The chain links TRBV6-6 to TRBJ1-6; 8 nucleotides align to TRBD1. Germline trimming cut 6 bases from V and 7 bases from J; bases unmatched to any gene: 8. Per germline, CDR1 MNHNY and CDR2 SVGAGI (reference sequence). The CDR3 contains 15 residues.

The CDR3 here is CASSPPWGEDYGYTF. Here the CDR3 DNA reads TGTGCCAGCTCACCACCGTGGGGCGAGGACTATGGCTACACCTTC. This chain uses TRBV18 with TRBJ1-2, with D possibly being TRBD1 (5 bases). Trimming removed 0 bases from V and 3 bases from J, with 11 bases in between. The CDR3 extends over 15 amino acids. The V gene's germline CDR1 is KGHSH and CDR2 LQKENI.

The J gene is TRBJ1-2, the V gene TRBV3-1 (or the pseudogene TRBV3-2), with 9 nucleotides matching TRBD1. Germline loops: CDR1 LGHDT, CDR2 YNNKEL (reference sequence). This CDR3 region has 13 residues. V lost 8 bases and J lost 4; bases outside the gene matches: 5. Here the CDR3 reads CASSGTGSYGYTF. CDR3 nucleotide sequence: TGTGCCAGCTCGGGGACAGGGTCCTATGGCTACACCTTC.